This T cell receptor (beta chain) comes out of a study of blood T cell repertoires in COVID-19. A single count supports this clone. Only in-frame clones appear in the TCRdb table, and some are missing; sequencing was by immunoSEQ multiplex PCR. This table holds about 120,000 clones, around nine tenths found once. Sequenced: peripheral blood. The TCR comes from a woman aged 45-65 years with acute or convalescent COVID-19.

CDR3 loop: CASSLVAGGGEKLFF. For the CDR3, the DNA is TGCGCCAGCAGCTTGGTAGCGGGGGGAGGTGAAAAACTGTTTTTT. The chain couples TRBV5-1 to TRBJ1-4, with D possibly matching TRBD1 (5 bases). The V end lost 0 bases, the J end lost 7 bases, and 13 bases lay between the germline ends. This CDR3 comprises 15 residues. Germline-derived CDR1 and CDR2 are SGHRS and YFSETQ.